Each of the 24 T cell receptor beta chains below was sequenced from the same sample in a study of patients and donors after allogeneic stem cell transplantation. TCRdb fed the RT-PCR reads into MiXCR, producing one record per CDR3 protein. Of tens of thousands of distinct CDR3 sequences listed, 6.8% are singletons. Sequenced sample: blood, either unsorted or a sorted T cell fraction (not recorded which). These receptors originate from a human donor who was either an allogeneic HSCT recipient or a stem cell or donor lymphocyte infusion donor (not recorded which). It is not recorded whose cells these are; they may come from a transplant donor.

There are many counts of this clonotype. The V gene is TRBV27, the J gene TRBJ2-7; D is possibly TRBD1 or TRBD2 (5 bases each). V was pared by 5 bases and J by 0 bases, with 17 bases between. Looked up from germline, CDR1 is MNHEY and CDR2 is SMNVEV (reference sequence). The length of the CDR3 is 16 residues. CDR3 DNA sequence: TGTGCCAGCAGTACGAGGGAAGGGGTCTTCTCCTACGAGCAGTACTTC. This translates into CASSTREGVFSYEQYF.

The genes are TRBV12-3 or TRBV12-4 and TRBJ2-1; D perhaps matches TRBD2 (6 bases). Trimming stripped 1 base from V and 4 bases from J, with 14 bases between. The CDR3 is 16 amino acids. The CDR3 nucleotides are TGTGCCAGCAGTTTAGGACGGCGGAGGGCTTACAATGAGCAGTTCTTC. Protein product: CASSLGRRRAYNEQFF.

This clonotype was observed many times. The chain recombines TRBV28 with TRBJ2-1, with a possible D match to TRBD2 (7 bases). The germline CDR1 and CDR2 sequences are MDHEN and SYDVKM. V lost 7 bases, J lost 4 bases, and 17 bases lay in between. The CDR3 has 15 residues. Written as DNA, the CDR3 is TGTGCCAGCATCCTAGGGGGGGGAACTTACAATGAGCAGTTCTTC. As protein: CASILGGGTYNEQFF.

This clonotype was counted a few times. The chain combines TRBV6-6 with TRBJ2-2; 7 bases map to TRBD1. Trimming cost V 10 bases and J 7 bases; bases outside gene matches: 9. This CDR3 comprises 13 residues. Germline V gene sequence: CDR1 MNHNY, CDR2 SVGAGI (reference sequence). The CDR3 loop is CATRGTAFGELFF. CDR3 DNA: TGTGCCACCAGGGGGACGGCCTTCGGGGAGCTGTTTTTT.

This clonotype was seen ten or more times. V usage is TRBV20-1 and J usage is TRBJ1-1; TRBD1 agrees at 9 bases. Germline V gene data show CDR1 as DFQATT and CDR2 as SNEGSKA (reference sequence). The CDR3 is 14 residues long. The ends lost 5 bases at V and 5 bases at J; junction bases unmatched: 9. This chain's CDR3 is CSALPGTGFTEAFF. In DNA, the CDR3 is TGCAGTGCTCTTCCCGGGACAGGGTTTACTGAAGCTTTCTTT.

The chain couples TRBV5-6 to TRBJ1-1; D ambiguous. V was pared by 4 bases and J by 1 base, with 23 bases between. The CDR3 extends over 18 amino acids. Germline lookup yields CDR1 SGHDT and CDR2 YYEEEE. The CDR3 sequence is CASSNQWAGAHENTEAFF. CDR3 bases: TGTGCCAGCAGCAATCAGTGGGCAGGTGCTCATGAGAACACTGAAGCTTTCTTT. Full variable domain (remainder filled in from reference TRBV5-6 and TRBJ1-1): DAGVTQSPTHLIKTRGQQVTLRCSPKSGHDTVSWYQQALGQGPQFIFQYYEEEERQRGNFPDRFSGHQFPNYSSELNVNALLLGDSALYLCASSNQWAGAHENTEAFFGQGTRLTVV.

This clonotype was recorded many times. This chain links TRBV9 with TRBJ2-3; TRBD2 agrees at 9 bases. V shed 2 bases and J 3 bases; nucleotides not matched to a gene: 7. Germline V gene sequence: CDR1 SGDLS, CDR2 YYNGEE. The CDR3 is made up of 16 amino acids. CDR3: CASSVRDAGGTDTQYF. The CDR3 DNA reads as TGTGCCAGCAGCGTGAGGGATGCGGGAGGGACAGATACGCAGTATTTT.

Of note for this clonotype: Likely a read error: the CDR3 ends without its conserved phenylalanine or tryptophan. This chain links TRBV11-2 with TRBJ1-2; D not certain. Germline V gives CDR1 SGHAT, CDR2 FQNNGV. The CDR3 has 12 residues. Here the CDR3 DNA reads TGCGCCAGCAGCTTAGATAGAAGAGGCTACACCTCC. Translation gives CASSLDRRGYTS.

This clonotype occurred many times. The rearrangement joins TRBV29-1 to TRBJ1-2; D is undetermined. Germline V lookup: CDR1 SQVTM, CDR2 ANQGSEA. The CDR3 extends over 16 amino acids. Trimming removed 5 bases at V and 0 bases at J, with 19 bases between. The CDR3 spells CSVYGLAGPSNYGYTF. In nucleotides, the CDR3 is TGCAGCGTTTACGGGTTGGCAGGACCCTCTAACTATGGCTACACCTTC.

The chain recombines TRBV19 with TRBJ2-5, with D uncertain. Germline V gene lookup returns CDR1 LNHDA and CDR2 SQIVND (reference sequence). Trimming took 3 bases from V and 2 from J, leaving 7 bases between them. The CDR3 runs to 13 residues. The chain's CDR3 is CASSMGYQETQYF. The CDR3 nucleotides read TGTGCCAGTAGTATGGGATATCAAGAGACCCAGTACTTC.

This clonotype was picked up many times. The chain uses TRBV9 and TRBJ1-5; the match to TRBD1 covers 8 bases. V shed 1 base and J 1 base; nucleotides not matched to a gene: 7. Germline CDR1 reads SGDLS; CDR2 reads YYNGEE. The CDR3 length is 17 residues. The CDR3: CASSVFRTGLSNQPQHF. CDR3 sequence (DNA): TGTGCCAGCAGCGTATTCAGGACAGGGCTAAGCAATCAGCCCCAGCATTTT.

The chain carries TRBV3-1 and TRBJ2-5, with TRBD2 identical over 10 bases. Germline V CDR1 and CDR2: LGHDT, YNNKEL (reference sequence). J was trimmed by 0 bases and V by 6 bases; bases with no gene match: 16. This CDR3 is 19 amino acids long. The CDR3 loop is CASSPGPAGGPRYQETQYF. The CDR3 coding sequence is TGTGCCAGCAGTCCAGGTCCAGCGGGAGGGCCTCGGTACCAAGAGACCCAGTACTTC.

In its sample, this clonotype was seen many times. The chain couples TRBV28 to TRBJ2-3; D remains ambiguous. The germline V gene has CDR1 MDHEN and CDR2 SYDVKM. The CDR3 contains 12 residues. The V end was cut by 3 bases, the J end by 0 bases, with 1 base between. The DNA for the CDR3 is TGTGCCAGCAGTTTGAGCACAGATACGCAGTATTTT. The encoded protein is CASSLSTDTQYF.

The chain has TRBV19 and TRBJ2-3, with 14 bases identical to TRBD2. The junction had 9 bases not matched to a gene; V was cut back by 2 bases and J by 5 bases. Germline values: CDR1 LNHDA, CDR2 SQIVND (reference sequence). The CDR3 has 18 residues. The CDR3 loop reads CASSIKLWGLAGVDTQYF. In DNA form, the CDR3 reads TGTGCCAGTAGTATAAAACTGTGGGGACTAGCGGGAGTAGATACGCAGTATTTT. Complete variable domain (other parts from reference TRBV19 and TRBJ2-3): DGGITQSPKYLFRKEGQNVTLSCEQNLNHDAMYWYRQDPGQGLRLIYYSQIVNDFQKGDIAEGYSVSREKKESFPLTVTSAQKNPTAFYLCASSIKLWGLAGVDTQYFGPGTRLTVL.

This clonotype was counted ten times or more. The rearrangement uses TRBV6-5 and TRBJ1-1; D is unresolved. Germline CDR1 reads MNHEY; CDR2 reads SVGAGI. Trimming pared 5 bases from V and 11 bases from J, leaving 15 bases between. The CDR3 is 12 residues long. CDR3 bases: TGTGCCAGCAGTCCCGGGTCCCGTGAGGCTTTCTTT. Its protein product is CASSPGSREAFF.

Details on this clonotype: Just one base apart from a much larger clone, this may be a read error. The CDR3 sequence: CASSPTGRVVRQPQDF. CDR3 DNA sequence: TGTGCCAGCAGTCCGACAGGGAGGGTCGTCCGTCAGCCCCAGGATTTT. This chain joins TRBV27 and TRBJ1-5, with TRBD1 matching over 7 bases. CDR3 size: 16 residues. Germline V gene sequence: CDR1 MNHEY, CDR2 SMNVEV (reference sequence).

This clonotype has just a few counts. This rearrangement joins TRBV5-1 to TRBJ2-7; 7 nucleotides align to TRBD2. This CDR3 comprises 15 residues. Per the germline V gene, CDR1 is SGHRS and CDR2 is YFSETQ. Trimming cost V 5 bases and J 1 base; bases outside gene matches: 9. CDR3 region: CASRRLAADSYEQYF. Written as DNA, the CDR3 is TGCGCCAGCAGGCGCCTAGCGGCAGATTCCTACGAGCAGTACTTC.

This clonotype showed up many times. This chain links TRBV14 with TRBJ2-2; no definite D call. CDR3 length: 15 residues. The V end lost 2 bases, the J end lost 8 bases, and 15 bases lay between the germline ends. The germline gives CDR1 SGHDN, CDR2 FVKESK. The CDR3 sequence is CASSQLYPPTGELFF. CDR3 DNA: TGTGCCAGCAGCCAACTGTACCCCCCAACGGGGGAGCTGTTTTTT.

This clonotype was counted many times. The chain recombines TRBV7-2 with TRBJ1-6; D perhaps matches TRBD1 (6 bases). The CDR3 is 15 residues long. The V end lost 5 bases, the J end lost 5 bases, and 13 bases lay between the germline ends. Germline loops: CDR1 SGHTA, CDR2 FQGNSA. The CDR3 sequence is CASSLKGGHNSPLHF. The CDR3 DNA reads as TGTGCCAGCAGCCTAAAAGGGGGGCATAATTCACCCCTCCACTTT.

Many counts were recorded for this clonotype. V is TRBV7-9 and J is TRBJ1-1; D gene uncertain. The V gene's germline CDR1 is SEHNR and CDR2 FQNEAQ (reference sequence). The CDR3 spans 15 residues. V was trimmed by 5 bases and J by 4 bases, leaving 17 bases between them. DNA for the CDR3: TGTGCCAGCAGCCTGGGTACAGCCTCCAGCACTGAAGCTTTCTTT. Amino acid sequence: CASSLGTASSTEAFF.

There are many counts of this clonotype. The gene calls are TRBV4-3 and TRBJ2-1; D gene uncertain. Germline V gene lookup returns CDR1 LGHNA and CDR2 YSLEER. CDR3 length: 14 residues. V was trimmed by 1 base and J by 10 bases, leaving 14 bases between them. CDR3 loop: CASSQATQRSEQFF. The DNA of the CDR3 is TGCGCCAGCAGCCAAGCAACCCAACGATCCGAGCAGTTCTTC.

This clonotype was seen more than once but under ten times. The chain has TRBV25-1 and TRBJ2-3; 7 positions agree with TRBD1. V shed 8 bases and J 0 bases; nucleotides not matched to a gene: 5. Per germline, CDR1 MGHDK and CDR2 SYGVNS. CDR3 length: 14 residues. The CDR3 DNA sequence: TGTGCCAGCCGGGACAGTGTTAGCACAGATACGCAGTATTTT. Translated: CASRDSVSTDTQYF.

This clonotype occurred many times. The V call is TRBV9, the J call TRBJ1-2; the match to TRBD1 covers 10 bases. V lost 3 bases and J lost 8; bases outside the gene matches: 7. This CDR3 is 14 amino acids long. Germline V gene data show CDR1 as SGDLS and CDR2 as YYNGEE. CDR3: CASSATGGAGGYTF. CDR3 coding DNA: TGTGCCAGCAGCGCGACAGGGGGCGCAGGAGGCTACACCTTC.

This clonotype has a count of ten or more. The rearrangement joins TRBV28 to TRBJ1-4; D is perhaps TRBD1 (6 bases). Trimming took 8 bases from V and 3 from J, leaving 10 bases between them. The CDR3 is 13 amino acids. CDR1 is MDHEN and CDR2 is SYDVKM in the germline V gene. DNA of the CDR3: TGTGCCAGCGAGGGGGGAGCTAATGAAAAACTGTTTTTT. The encoded protein is CASEGGANEKLFF.